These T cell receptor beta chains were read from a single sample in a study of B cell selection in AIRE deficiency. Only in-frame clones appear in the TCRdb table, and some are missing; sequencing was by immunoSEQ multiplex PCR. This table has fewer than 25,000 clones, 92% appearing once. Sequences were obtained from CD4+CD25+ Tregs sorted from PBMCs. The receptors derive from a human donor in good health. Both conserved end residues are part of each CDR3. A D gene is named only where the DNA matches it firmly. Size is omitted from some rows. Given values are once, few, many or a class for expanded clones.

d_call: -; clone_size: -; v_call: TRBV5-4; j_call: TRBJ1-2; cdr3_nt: TGTGCCAGCAGCTTGGTTCGGGGTCTTATTGGCTACACCTTC; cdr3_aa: CASSLVRGLIGYTF
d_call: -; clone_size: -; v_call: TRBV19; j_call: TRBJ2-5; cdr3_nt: TGTGCCAGTAGTATTCGCGGAGGAGGGGAGACCCAGTACTTC; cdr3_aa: CASSIRGGGETQYF
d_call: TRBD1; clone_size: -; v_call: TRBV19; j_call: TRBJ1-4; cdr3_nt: TGTGCCAGTAGCAATTACAGGGGCCGGGATCCTAATGAAAAACTGTTTTTT; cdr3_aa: CASSNYRGRDPNEKLFF
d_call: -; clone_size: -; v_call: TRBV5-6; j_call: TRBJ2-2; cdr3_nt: TGTGCCAGCAGGGGGGGACAGAGAAACACCGGGGAGCTGTTTTTT; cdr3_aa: CASRGGQRNTGELFF
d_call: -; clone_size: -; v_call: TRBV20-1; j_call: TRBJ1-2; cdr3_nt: TGCAGTGCTAGCTCGAATGGCTACACCTTC; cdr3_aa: CSASSNGYTF
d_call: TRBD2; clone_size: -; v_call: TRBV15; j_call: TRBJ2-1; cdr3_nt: TGTGCCACCAGCAGGCGACGAACTAGCGGGAAAGGCCTCGCCTACAATGAGCAGTTCTTC; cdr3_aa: CATSRRRTSGKGLAYNEQFF
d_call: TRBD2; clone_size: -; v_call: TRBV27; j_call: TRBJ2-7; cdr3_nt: TGTGCCAGCAGGCCGCAGCGGGGCTCCTACGAGCAGTACTTC; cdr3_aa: CASRPQRGSYEQYF
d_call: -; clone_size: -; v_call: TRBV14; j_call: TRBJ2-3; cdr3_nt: TGTGCCAGCAGCCAAATCCGACTCAGACAGTATTTT; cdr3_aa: CASSQIRLRQYF
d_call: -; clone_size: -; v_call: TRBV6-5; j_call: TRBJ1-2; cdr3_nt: TGTGCCAGCAGTTACAGGCAGACTCACTATGGCTACACCTTC; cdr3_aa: CASSYRQTHYGYTF
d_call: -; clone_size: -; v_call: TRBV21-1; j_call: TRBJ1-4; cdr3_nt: TGTGCCAGCAGACTTGACAGGGGGTCGGAAAAACTGTTTTTT; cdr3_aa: CASRLDRGSEKLFF
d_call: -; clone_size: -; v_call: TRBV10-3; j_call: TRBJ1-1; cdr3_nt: -; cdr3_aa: CATSAPGWTEAFF
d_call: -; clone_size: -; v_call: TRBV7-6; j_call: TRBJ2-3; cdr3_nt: TGTGCCAGCAGCTTAGTGCAGGCAAGCACAGATACGCAGTATTTT; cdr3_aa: CASSLVQASTDTQYF
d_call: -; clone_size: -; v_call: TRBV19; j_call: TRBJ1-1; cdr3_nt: TGTGCCAGTAGTTTTACACAAGGAATAATCGCTTTCTTT; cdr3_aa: CASSFTQGIIAFF
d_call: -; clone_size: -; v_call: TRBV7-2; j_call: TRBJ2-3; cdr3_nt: TGTGCCAGCAGCTTAGGAGTCTTGAGGGTCACAGATACGCAGTATTTT; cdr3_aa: CASSLGVLRVTDTQYF
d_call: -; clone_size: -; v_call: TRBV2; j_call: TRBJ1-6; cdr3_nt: TGTGCCAGCAGGATGCAGGGAATTTACTCACCCCTCCACTTT; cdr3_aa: CASRMQGIYSPLHF
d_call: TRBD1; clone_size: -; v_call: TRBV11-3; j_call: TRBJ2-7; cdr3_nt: TGTGCCAGCAGCCCTATAACAGGGGGAAAGCAGTACTTC; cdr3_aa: CASSPITGGKQYF
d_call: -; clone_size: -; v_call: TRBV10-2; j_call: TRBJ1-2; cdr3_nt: TGCGCCAGCAGTGAGACAGCTAACTATGGCTACACCTTC; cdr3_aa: CASSETANYGYTF
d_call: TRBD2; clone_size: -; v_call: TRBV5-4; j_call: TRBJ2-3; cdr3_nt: TGTGCCAGCAGCTTGCTCTCGGCGGGAGGGGGCACAGATACGCAGTATTTT; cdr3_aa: CASSLLSAGGGTDTQYF
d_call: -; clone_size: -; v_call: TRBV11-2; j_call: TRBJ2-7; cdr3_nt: TGTGCCAGCAGCTCCAACTACGAGCAGTACTTC; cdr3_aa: CASSSNYEQYF
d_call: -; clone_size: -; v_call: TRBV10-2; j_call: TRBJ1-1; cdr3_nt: TGCGCCAGCAGTGAGTTCGCGAACACTGAAGCTTTCTTT; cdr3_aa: CASSEFANTEAFF
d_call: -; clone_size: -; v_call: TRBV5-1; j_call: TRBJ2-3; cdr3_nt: TGCGCCAGCAGCTTGGTGACAGCTAGAGATACGCAGTATTTT; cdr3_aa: CASSLVTARDTQYF
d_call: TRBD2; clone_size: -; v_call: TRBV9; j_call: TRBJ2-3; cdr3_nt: TGTGCCAGCACGGGAGGAGGCACAGATACGCAGTATTTT; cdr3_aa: CASTGGGTDTQYF
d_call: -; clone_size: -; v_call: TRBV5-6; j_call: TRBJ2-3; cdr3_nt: TGTGCCAGCAGCTGGGGCGGTAGCACAGATACGCAGTATTTT; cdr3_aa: CASSWGGSTDTQYF
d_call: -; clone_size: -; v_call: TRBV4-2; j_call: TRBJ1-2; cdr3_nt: TGTGCCAGCAGCCCCGGGGATAACTATGGCTACACCTTC; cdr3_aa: CASSPGDNYGYTF
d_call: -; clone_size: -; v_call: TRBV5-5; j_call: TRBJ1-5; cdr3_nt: TGTGCCAGCAGCCCCGTTGACAGCTTAAGCAATCAGCCCCAGCATTTT; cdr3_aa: CASSPVDSLSNQPQHF
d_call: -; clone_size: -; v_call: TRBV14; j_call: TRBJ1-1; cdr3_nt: TGTGCCAGCAGCCTTCTGGGGGTCACTGAAGCTTTCTTT; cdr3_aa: CASSLLGVTEAFF
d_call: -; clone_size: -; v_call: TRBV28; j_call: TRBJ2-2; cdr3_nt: TGTGCCAGCAGTTTGGGACTCCCCAGCACCGGGGAGCTGTTTTTT; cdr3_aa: CASSLGLPSTGELFF
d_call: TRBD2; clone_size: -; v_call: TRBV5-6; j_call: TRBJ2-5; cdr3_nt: TGTGCCAGCAGCTCTACTAGCGATGGCCAAGAGACCCAGTACTTC; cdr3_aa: CASSSTSDGQETQYF
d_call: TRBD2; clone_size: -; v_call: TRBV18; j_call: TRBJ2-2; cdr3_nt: TGTGCCAGCTCACCACTTAGCGGGTACACCGGGGAGCTGTTTTTT; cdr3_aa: CASSPLSGYTGELFF
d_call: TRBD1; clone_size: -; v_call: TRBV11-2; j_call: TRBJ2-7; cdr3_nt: TGTGCCAGCAGCTTAGTCCCGACAGGGCTCCGCTACGAGCAGTACTTC; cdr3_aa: CASSLVPTGLRYEQYF
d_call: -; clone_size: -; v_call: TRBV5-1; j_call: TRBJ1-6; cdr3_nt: TGCGCCAGCAGCATAGGAGGGAGAACCCTCCACTTT; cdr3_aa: CASSIGGRTLHF
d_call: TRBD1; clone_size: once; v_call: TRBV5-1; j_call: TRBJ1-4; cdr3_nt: TGCGCCAGCAGCCCCAAAGGTGGGACAGGGGGTGAAAAACTGTTTTTT; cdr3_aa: CASSPKGGTGGEKLFF
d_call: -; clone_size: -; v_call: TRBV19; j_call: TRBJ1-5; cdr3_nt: TGTGCCAGTAGTGGACGGCGCAATCAGCCCCAGCATTTT; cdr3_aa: CASSGRRNQPQHF
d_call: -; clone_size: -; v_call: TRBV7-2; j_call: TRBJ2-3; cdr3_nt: TGTGCCAGCAGCAACCTAGGTAGCGCAGATACGCAGTATTTT; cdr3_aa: CASSNLGSADTQYF
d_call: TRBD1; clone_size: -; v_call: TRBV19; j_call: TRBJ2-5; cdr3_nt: TGTGCCAGTAGTTCAAACAGGGGCCCCCGGTCGGAGACCCAGTACTTC; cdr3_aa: CASSSNRGPRSETQYF
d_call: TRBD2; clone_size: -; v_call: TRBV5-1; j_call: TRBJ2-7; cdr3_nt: TGCGCCAGCAGCTTGACTAGCGGGCGCTACTACGAGCAGTACTTC; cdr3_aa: CASSLTSGRYYEQYF
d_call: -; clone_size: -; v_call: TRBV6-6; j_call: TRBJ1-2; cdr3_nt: TGTGCCAGCAGCCTGCCTTATGGCTACACCTTC; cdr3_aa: CASSLPYGYTF
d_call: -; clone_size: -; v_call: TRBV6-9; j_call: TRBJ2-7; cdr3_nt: TGTGCCAGCAGTTACTCAGTGGGGGTCGAGCAGTACTTC; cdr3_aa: CASSYSVGVEQYF
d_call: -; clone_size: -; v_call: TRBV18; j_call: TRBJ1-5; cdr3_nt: TGTGCCAGCTCGCGCGGGACCCTTTTGGGGCCCCAGCATTTT; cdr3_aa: CASSRGTLLGPQHF